This T cell receptor (beta chain) was documented in a study of CD8+ T cells in alopecia areata. Study outcomes and limitations: In scalp, tofacitinib significantly decreased clonality and expanded CD8+ clones among the top 100. More clonal than normal scalp was lesional scalp, particularly alopecia totalis/universalis.

This CDR3 is 13 amino acids long. The trim removed 2 bases at V and 8 bases at J, leaving 5 bases unmatched. Germline V gene lookup returns CDR1 GTSNPN and CDR2 SVGIG (reference sequence). Sample treatment: oral pan-JAK inhibitor, 5-10 mg twice daily. In this sample, this clone turned up a few times. Its antigen is currently unknown. RNA was isolated and reverse transcribed to cDNA, the sequencing template. This table comes from immunoSEQ multiplex PCR, and its TCRdb copy is limited to in-frame clones, with some not included. In the table there are under 350,000 clones, 55% to 70% of which are singletons.

The receptor's source is a human donor with alopecia areata. The input for sequencing was CD4+ T cells sorted from blood, taken at week 24, from a patient treated with tofacitinib. The J gene is TRBJ1-2, the V gene TRBV30; 10 bases fit TRBD1. CDR3 sequence reads: CAWSTGQGDGYTF. The CDR3 DNA reads TGTGCCTGGAGTACAGGACAGGGGGACGGCTACACCTTC.